What follows is one T cell receptor (beta chain) and its context. Its matching antigen is unknown. This CDR3 is built from 18 residues. V was pared by 6 bases and J by 6 bases, with 12 bases of the junction left unmatched. Germline CDR1 ENHRY, CDR2 SYGVKD. TCRdb keeps only in-frame clones here, not all; method: immunoSEQ multiplex PCR. The table shows more than 80,000 clones, with around 90% occurring only once. The data are from a study of T cell responses to AZD1222 COVID-19 vaccine. Findings of the study overall: Repertoire sampling happened only post peak T cell response. It should be noted that donors were predominantly white British and more often female, and clonal diversity was possibly underestimated. Nearly half of the spike-specific TCRs reportedly recognize variant regions that carry no mutations.

This sequence was found in an adult in good health. The chain carries TRBV10-3 and TRBJ2-2, with 14 bases fitting TRBD2. This specimen consisted of peripheral blood, obtained on day 0 of AZD1222 vaccination. The DNA of the CDR3 is TGTGCCATCAGCCCTGGGACTAGCGGGGGCCCCCCGGCCGGGGAGCTGTTTTTT. Encoded protein: CAISPGTSGGPPAGELFF.